The clone carrying this T cell receptor (beta chain) has only a few counts. Its target is unknown. These data originate in a study of CD8+ T cells in alopecia areata. On the study more broadly: The study gave tofacitinib for 6 to 18 months, then 6 months off drug.

RNA was extracted and reverse transcribed into cDNA as the sequencing template. Only in-frame clones appear in the TCRdb table, and some are missing; sequencing was by immunoSEQ multiplex PCR. The sample consists of 98,000 or so clones, roughly three fifths of them appearing once. Study-level results: One nonresponder makes the tie between baseline CD8+ expansion and response uncertain. TCR sharing was clearer in mice than between patients, perhaps partly owing to patient HLA diversity. In scalp, tofacitinib significantly decreased clonality and expanded CD8+ clones among the top 100.

V was cut by 0 bases and J by 4 bases, with 6 bases left in between. CDR1 SGHRS and CDR2 YFSETQ come from the germline V gene. The CDR3 contains 13 residues. Stated treatment: oral pan-JAK inhibitor, 5-10 mg twice daily. J is TRBJ2-3 and V is TRBV5-1; D is unclear. This receptor was obtained from a human donor with alopecia areata. The sequences come from CD8+ T cells sorted from blood, collected at week 4, from a patient treated with tofacitinib. The CDR3 sequence: CASSLEDSDTQYF. The DNA for the CDR3 is TGCGCCAGCAGCTTGGAAGATTCAGATACGCAGTATTTT.